Given below is one T cell receptor beta chain in context. Its specificity is not known. The CDR3 runs 16 residues. J lost 4 bases, V lost 3 bases, and 4 bases had no gene match. CDR1 is MGHRA, CDR2 YSYEKL, per germline. Method: immunoSEQ multiplex PCR; TCRdb's copy keeps in-frame clones and lacks some. Of approximately 44,000 clones listed, 80% to 90% are singletons. The entry originates in a study of cytomegalovirus exposure and HLA in healthy donors. Regarding the study as a whole: Both high specificity and high sensitivity reportedly marked the classifier's diagnosis of cytomegalovirus status. Generally TCR sequences proved uncommon, though certain public TCRs appeared in numerous donors. According to a subsequent analysis, TCR clusters from the first cohort were inclined to appear together in the 100 to 150 validation repertoires.

The material sequenced was PBMCs. V gene TRBV4-1 combines with J gene TRBJ2-1, with 12 bases lining up with TRBD2. The TCR comes from a woman aged 30 to 39 in good health and CMV-seronegative. The CDR3 DNA reads as TGCGCCAGCAGCCATGCGACTAGCGGGGGATACAATGAGCAGTTCTTC. Residues: CASSHATSGGYNEQFF.